This T cell receptor (beta chain) appears in the sequencing data of a study of shared clonotypes between healthy human individuals (dated by TCRdb to about 2020). As for the study more broadly: The cohort included three men and a couple of women between 18 and 49 years of age. For each donor, CD4 naive and CD4 memory were each run on three plates, CD8 naive on two plates, and CD8 memory on one plate. Blood TCR repertoires of several healthy adults were deeply sequenced to estimate repertoire size and the extent of clonotype sharing between individuals. To increase sequencing depth and limit assay-specific biases, TCR repertoire library preparation and sequencing were carried out by different laboratories using diverse techniques. Leukapheresis yielded between about 0.94 and 8.9 billion PBMCs per donor. The paper's findings and limits, for the study overall: Based on pairwise subsampling, the degree of clonotype sharing among donors was expected to be affected by sequencing depth. Even with the large sequencing depth, rarefaction of the sorted-subset datasets indicated that sequencing was incomplete. Sharing across four donors was observed for about 5% of naive CD4, over 3% of naive CD8, 2% to 2.5% of memory CD4, and roughly 0.4% of memory CD8 clonotypes. Naive subsets generally had larger estimated clonotype richness than memory subsets did. Sampling was restricted to blood, and TCR repertoires in tissues likely differ from the TCR repertoires found in blood. The small number of donors limited the genetic and exposure-history diversity represented. Compared with non-shared clonotypes, the clonotypes found in all four sorted-subset donors had higher generation probabilities.

Healthy HIV-negative adults with no recently reported acute infections or vaccinations were included as donors. Only Caucasian adults living in Nashville, Tennessee, USA were represented among the donors. CD4+ T cells were enriched by magnetic negative selection, after which naive cells were positively selected on CD45RA and the negative fraction was taken as the memory subset. After blood collection by leukapheresis, PBMCs were isolated using Ficoll-Histopaque density gradient centrifugation and then cryopreserved in the vapor phase of liquid nitrogen. Analytical flow cytometry was used to check the purity and quantity of every magnetically sorted T cell population. Genomic DNA was isolated from each sorted fraction and quantified by UV absorbance on a Nanodrop 2000c. The CDR3 spans 16 residues, from the cysteine through the phenylalanine. Only the CDR3 DNA stays, 48 bases, in frame from base 1. The germline V gene supplies CDR1 SGDLS and CDR2 YYNGEE. For this chain, trimming is 0 bases at the V end and 6 bases at the J end, and the number of junction bases without a gene match is 11.

TCR CDR3 regions were amplified from genomic DNA by multiplex PCR using the deep immunoSEQ assay. Extracted genomic DNA from each cell subset was distributed evenly across all wells of several immunoSEQ 96-well plates, and each plate was treated as a replicate. For sorted subsets, roughly 200 ng of genomic DNA, equivalent to 30,000 or so T cell genomes, went into each replicate PCR. Purified libraries were measured with a Qubit 3.0 fluorometer, size-checked on a Bioanalyzer 2100, and measured again with the KAPA Library Quantification kit. A separate single-read 150-cycle Illumina NextSeq 550 flow cell was used to sequence each immunoSEQ 96-well plate. In the paper's pipeline: Because only junctional sequences without quality scores were contained in the immunoSEQ output, filtering matching that applied to full-length reads could not be performed. Sequences were annotated with PyIR, a Python wrapper for IgBLAST v1.9, and V/J genes and CDR3 were assigned using IMGT germline references. Reads were filtered out if the reads had weak V/J assignments (E-value above 1e-6), no CDR3, stop codons, out-of-frame junctions, or ambiguous translated residues. V3J clonotypes were defined by identical inferred V gene, J gene, and CDR3 amino acid sequence. Percentage overlap between repertoires was computed as shared unique clonotypes divided by the size of the smaller repertoire. Repertoire richness was assessed with RTK rarefaction, the Chao1 estimator, and Recon v2.1 estimates of unobserved clonotypes. Generation probabilities for all TCRbeta clonotypes obtained by the gDNA method from several donors were computed using OLGA. The table was pulled from immuneACCESS by TCRdb, which kept in-frame rearrangements only. Such tables lose some clones; where checked, under half of the loss comes from unresolved V genes, and the rest has no known cause. Clone size and V and J calls were adopted from that table, with D and trimming inferred from the DNA. This sample holds over a million clones; over 95% were observed only once. Roughly 1.2% of the sample lies in the top ten.

On this clone: The clone's antigen remains unknown. It has no much larger one-base neighbor in the sample; base qualities were not kept.

The chain joins TRBV9 to TRBJ2-7; the junction holds 8 bases that match TRBD2. The clonotype was recovered from a man aged 25 to 45 in good health. Sequenced sample: naive CD4+ T cells sorted from blood. What the cell subset or site label conveys for this sample: CD45RA+ positively selected. The DNA sequence is TGTGCCAGCAGCGTAGGAACAGCGGGAGAATTTAGCGAGCAGTACTTC. This is translated as CASSVGTAGEFSEQYF.